The sequence of this T cell receptor beta chain was determined in a study of blood T cell repertoires in COVID-19. Study-level background: Italy, Spain and the United States were the sources of the convalescent and acute COVID-19 samples. From T cells, B-cell-depleted T cells, or PBMCs came the material, which was cDNA or gDNA.

Trimming cost V 1 base and J 3 bases; bases outside gene matches: 8. The CDR3 contains 19 residues. Germline V CDR1 and CDR2: KGHDR, SFDVKD. In the original workflow: The authors estimated nucleated cell counts from reference gene primer amplification. Sequencing was performed with immunoSEQ multiplex PCR; in TCRdb, only in-frame clones are kept and a portion is missing. The DNA gave D and trimming, while V, J and clone size come from that table. Counted here are 220,000 or so clones, under 90% occurring once; the ten biggest clones make up 6.5%. This chain uses TRBV24-1 with TRBJ2-2; TRBD2 agrees at 12 bases. The sequenced material came from peripheral blood. The receptor comes from a man aged 55 to 69 who had recovered from COVID-19. As DNA, the CDR3 is TGTGCCACCAGTGATTTAAGGCTAGCGGGAGGGTCGGACACCGGGGAGCTGTTTTTT. It specifies CATSDLRLAGGSDTGELFF.